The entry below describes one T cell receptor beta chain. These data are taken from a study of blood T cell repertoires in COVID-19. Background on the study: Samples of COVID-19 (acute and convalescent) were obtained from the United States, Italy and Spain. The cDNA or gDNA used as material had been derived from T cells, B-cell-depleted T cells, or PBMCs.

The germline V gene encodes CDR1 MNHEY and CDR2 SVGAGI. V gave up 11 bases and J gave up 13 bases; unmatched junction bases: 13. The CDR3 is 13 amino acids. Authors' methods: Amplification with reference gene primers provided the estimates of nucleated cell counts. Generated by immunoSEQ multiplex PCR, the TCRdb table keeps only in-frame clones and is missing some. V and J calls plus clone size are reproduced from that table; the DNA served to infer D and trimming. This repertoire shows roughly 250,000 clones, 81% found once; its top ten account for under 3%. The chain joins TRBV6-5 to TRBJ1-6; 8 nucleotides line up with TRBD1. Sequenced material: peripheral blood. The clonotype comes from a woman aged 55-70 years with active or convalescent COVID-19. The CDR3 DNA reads TGTGCCCTTTCGGGGACAGGTATTGTGCCCCTCCACTTT. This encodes CALSGTGIVPLHF.